The 22 T cell receptor beta chains presented below share a single source sample, sequenced in a study of monozygotic twins with inflammatory bowel disease. Following a re-call of the 5' RACE reads, TCRdb has one entry per CDR3 protein and lacks DNA. The sample totals about 450,000 distinct CDR3 sequences; its top ten clones hold around 2.4%. The specimen was blood. Receptors originate from a human donor with ulcerative colitis or Crohn's disease, or a healthy co-twin of an affected twin (not recorded which).

The V and J genes are TRBV10-3 and TRBJ2-1; TCRdb selects TRBD2, and the lack of DNA leaves this call unchecked. Germline CDR1 reads ENHRY; CDR2 reads SYGVKD. This CDR3 spans 14 amino acids. CDR3 amino acids: CAISEGLAGVEQFF.

The J gene is TRBJ1-1, the V gene TRBV12-5; TCRdb's D call of TRBD1 is untestable without DNA. Germline V gives CDR1 LGHNT, CDR2 FRNRAP. This CDR3 has 16 amino acids. The CDR3 is CASGYIFGQGAVEAFF.

The rearrangement uses TRBV5-6 and TRBJ2-1; absent DNA, TCRdb's TRBD1 call cannot be checked. The CDR3 length is 17 residues. CDR1 and CDR2 (germline): SGHDT, YYEEEE. CDR3 in amino acids: CASSLRAPGGSYNEQFF.

The V call is TRBV3-1, the J call TRBJ1-1; TCRdb outputs TRBD1, but without DNA this stays unchecked. CDR3 length equals 15 residues. Germline CDR1 is LGHDT and CDR2 is YNNKEL (reference sequence). The CDR3 spells CASSQNRGVNTEAFF.

This sequence joins TRBV14 and TRBJ1-2; no DNA is available, so the TRBD1 call from TCRdb remains unchecked. Germline V CDR1 and CDR2: SGHDN, FVKESK. The CDR3 is 15 amino acids. The CDR3 sequence: CASSQIPGQGSGYTF. The variable domain in full, with the rest retrieved from reference TRBV14 and TRBJ1-2, is EAGVTQFPSHSVIEKGQTVTLRCDPISGHDNLYWYRRVMGKEIKFLLHFVKESKQDESGMPNNRFLAERTGGTYSTLKVQPAELEDSGVYFCASSQIPGQGSGYTFGSGTRLTVV.

The V call is TRBV6-2 or TRBV6-3, the J call TRBJ2-1. Germline V gene lookup returns CDR1 MNHEY and CDR2 SVGEGT. The CDR3 contains 11 residues. CDR3 protein: CASSYHNEQFF.

The chain carries TRBV7-2 and TRBJ2-2; TCRdb's D call of TRBD1 is untestable without DNA. Germline lookup yields CDR1 SGHTA and CDR2 FQGNSA. The CDR3 sequence is 15 residues long. This chain's CDR3 is CASSLEAGLTGELFF.

The chain carries TRBV12-3 or TRBV12-4 and TRBJ2-1; TCRdb outputs TRBD2, but without DNA this stays unchecked. The CDR3 is 15 amino acids. The CDR3 spells CASREGLAGNNEQFF.

This chain uses TRBV7-2 with TRBJ1-2; the TCRdb call, TRBD1, lacks DNA for checking. The CDR3 length is 14 residues. CDR1 is SGHTA, CDR2 FQGNSA, per germline. This CDR3 reads CASSQRTVYYGYTF.

The CDR3 region is CASSATGGNTGELFF. The genes are TRBV7-6 and TRBJ2-2; TCRdb outputs TRBD1, but without DNA this stays unchecked. Germline lookup yields CDR1 SGHVS and CDR2 FNYEAQ. CDR3 size: 15 residues.

V is TRBV7-8 and J is TRBJ1-4. The CDR3 length is 16 residues. In germline, CDR1 is SGHVS, CDR2 FQNEAQ. CDR3 amino acids: CASSLGEGFWGEKLFF.

The chain couples TRBV7-8 to TRBJ2-5; TCRdb proposes TRBD2, but this gene call is untestable without DNA. CDR3 size: 15 residues. The germline CDR1 and CDR2 sequences are SGHVS and FQNEAQ. The chain's CDR3 is CASSPPGLAAQTQYF.

The chain combines TRBV6-1 with TRBJ1-1. Germline V gene data show CDR1 as MNHNS and CDR2 as SASEGT. The CDR3 is made up of 17 amino acids. This CDR3 is CASSPPSLGDGNTEAFF.

The V gene is TRBV18, the J gene TRBJ1-2. Germline CDR1 is KGHSH and CDR2 is LQKENI. This CDR3 is 17 amino acids long. CDR3 protein: CASSPALGDGRPNGYTF.

The chain is built from TRBV20-1 and TRBJ2-5; the TCRdb D gene call, TRBD1, has no DNA to confirm it. The CDR3 totals 12 residues. The germline V gene has CDR1 DFQATT and CDR2 SNEGSKA (reference sequence). CDR3 protein: CSAGQGGETQYF.

This chain links TRBV2 with TRBJ2-1; the TCRdb D gene call, TRBD2, has no DNA to confirm it. The CDR3 sequence is 17 residues long. The germline V gene has CDR1 SNHLY and CDR2 FYNNEI. Here the CDR3 reads CASRGGSLRGSYNEQFF.

The rearrangement joins TRBV27 to TRBJ2-7; absent DNA, TCRdb's TRBD1 call cannot be checked. CDR1 and CDR2 (germline): MNHEY, SMNVEV (reference sequence). This CDR3 contains 14 residues. The CDR3 spells CASNRGQDSYEQYF.

The chain uses TRBV11-2 and TRBJ1-4; there is no DNA to check the TCRdb D call of TRBD1. Germline V gene lookup returns CDR1 SGHAT and CDR2 FQNNGV. This CDR3 has 16 residues. CDR3: CASSLSTGRTNEKLFF.

The gene calls are TRBV20-1 and TRBJ1-5; TCRdb designates TRBD1, a call that cannot be tested without DNA. The V gene's germline CDR1 is DFQATT and CDR2 SNEGSKA (reference sequence). The CDR3 has 13 amino acids. The CDR3 loop is CSAPTGSNQPQHF.

The genes are TRBV6-5 and TRBJ1-5; TCRdb indicates TRBD1, and absent DNA this call remains unverified. In germline, CDR1 is MNHEY, CDR2 SVGAGI. This CDR3 is 13 amino acids long. CDR3: CASSYSGDQPQHF.

This sequence joins TRBV12-3 or TRBV12-4 and TRBJ2-2; as DNA is missing, the TRBD1 call by TCRdb cannot be tested. The CDR3 consists of 14 residues. CDR3 loop: CASSPLARTGELFF.

V is TRBV7-2 and J is TRBJ1-2. This CDR3 contains 13 residues. Germline V gene lookup returns CDR1 SGHTA and CDR2 FQGNSA. The chain's CDR3 is CASSLVLNYGYTF.